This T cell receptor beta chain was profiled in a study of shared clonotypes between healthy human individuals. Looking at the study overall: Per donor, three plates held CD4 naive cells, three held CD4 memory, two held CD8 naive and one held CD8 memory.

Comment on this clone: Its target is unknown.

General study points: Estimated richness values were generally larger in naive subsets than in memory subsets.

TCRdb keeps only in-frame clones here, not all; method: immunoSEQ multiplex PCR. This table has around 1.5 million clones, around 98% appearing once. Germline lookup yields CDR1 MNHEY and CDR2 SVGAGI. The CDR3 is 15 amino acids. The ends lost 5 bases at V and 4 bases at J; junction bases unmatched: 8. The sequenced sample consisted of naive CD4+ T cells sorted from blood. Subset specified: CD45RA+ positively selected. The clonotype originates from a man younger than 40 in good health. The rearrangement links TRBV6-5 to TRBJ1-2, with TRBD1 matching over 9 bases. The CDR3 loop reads CASSRRTGASYGYTF. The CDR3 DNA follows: TGTGCCAGCAGTAGACGGACAGGGGCCAGCTATGGCTACACCTTC.